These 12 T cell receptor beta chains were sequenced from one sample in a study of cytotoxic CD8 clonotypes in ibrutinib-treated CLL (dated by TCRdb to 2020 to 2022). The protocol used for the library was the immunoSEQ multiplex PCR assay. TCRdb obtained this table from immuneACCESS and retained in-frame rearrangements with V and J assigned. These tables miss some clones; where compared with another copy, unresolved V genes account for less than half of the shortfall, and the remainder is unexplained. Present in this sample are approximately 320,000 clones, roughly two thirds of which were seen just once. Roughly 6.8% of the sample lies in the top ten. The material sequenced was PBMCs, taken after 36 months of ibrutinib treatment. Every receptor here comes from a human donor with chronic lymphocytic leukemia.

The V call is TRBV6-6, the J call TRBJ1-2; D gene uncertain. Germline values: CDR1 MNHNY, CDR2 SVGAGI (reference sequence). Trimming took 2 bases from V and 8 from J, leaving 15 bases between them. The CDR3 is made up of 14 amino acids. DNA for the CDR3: TGTGCCAGCAGTTACCCAGCGAGAGGTCAGGGCTACACCTTC. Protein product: CASSYPARGQGYTF.

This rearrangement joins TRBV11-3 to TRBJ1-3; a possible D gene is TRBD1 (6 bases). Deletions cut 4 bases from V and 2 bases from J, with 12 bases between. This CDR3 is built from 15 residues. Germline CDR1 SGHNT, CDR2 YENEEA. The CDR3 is CASSSGGHPGNTIYF. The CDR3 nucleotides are TGTGCCAGCAGCTCTGGGGGACACCCTGGAAACACCATATATTTT. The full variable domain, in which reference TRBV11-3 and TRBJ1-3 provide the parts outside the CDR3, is EAGVVQSPRYKIIEKKQPVAFWCNPISGHNTLYWYLQNLGQGPELLIRYENEEAVDDSQLPKDRFSAERLKGVDSTLKIQPAELGDSAVYLCASSSGGHPGNTIYFGEGSWLTVV.

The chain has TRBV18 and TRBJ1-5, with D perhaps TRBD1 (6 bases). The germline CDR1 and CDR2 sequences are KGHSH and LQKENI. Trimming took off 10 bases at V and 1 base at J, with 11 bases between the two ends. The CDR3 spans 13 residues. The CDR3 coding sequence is TGTGCCACTACCAGGGGAAGCAATCAGCCCCAGCATTTT. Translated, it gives CATTRGSNQPQHF.

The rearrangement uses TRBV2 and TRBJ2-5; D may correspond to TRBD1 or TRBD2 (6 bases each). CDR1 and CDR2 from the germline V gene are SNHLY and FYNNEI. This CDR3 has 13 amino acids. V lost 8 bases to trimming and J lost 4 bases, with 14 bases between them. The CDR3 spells CASRGGPSETQYF. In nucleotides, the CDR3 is TGTGCCAGCCGAGGGGGGCCATCAGAGACCCAGTACTTC.

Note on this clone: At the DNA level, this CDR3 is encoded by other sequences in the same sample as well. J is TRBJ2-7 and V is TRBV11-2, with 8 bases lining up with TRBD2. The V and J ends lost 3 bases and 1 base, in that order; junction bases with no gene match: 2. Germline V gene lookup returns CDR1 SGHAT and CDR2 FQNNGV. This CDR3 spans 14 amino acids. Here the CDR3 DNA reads TGTGCCAGCAGCTTGGCGGGGGGTTCCTACGAGCAGTACTTC. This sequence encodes CASSLAGGSYEQYF. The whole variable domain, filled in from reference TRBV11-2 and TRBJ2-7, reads EAGVAQSPRYKIIEKRQSVAFWCNPISGHATLYWYQQILGQGPKLLIQFQNNGVVDDSQLPKDRFSAERLKGVDSTLKIQPAKLEDSAVYLCASSLAGGSYEQYFGPGTRLTVT.

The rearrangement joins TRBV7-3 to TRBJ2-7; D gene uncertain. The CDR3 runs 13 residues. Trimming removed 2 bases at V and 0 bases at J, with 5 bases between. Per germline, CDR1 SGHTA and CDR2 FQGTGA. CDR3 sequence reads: CASSLFDSYEQYF. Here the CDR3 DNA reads TGTGCCAGCAGCTTATTCGACTCCTACGAGCAGTACTTC. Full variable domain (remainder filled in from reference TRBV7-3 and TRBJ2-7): GAGVSQTPSNKVTEKGKYVELRCDPISGHTALYWYRQSLGQGPEFLIYFQGTGAADDSGLPNDRFFAVRPEGSVSTLKIQRTERGDSAVYLCASSLFDSYEQYFGPGTRLTVT.

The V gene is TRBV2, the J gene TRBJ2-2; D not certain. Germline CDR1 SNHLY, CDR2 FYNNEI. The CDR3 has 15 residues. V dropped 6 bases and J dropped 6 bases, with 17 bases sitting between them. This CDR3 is CASRRWRSGSGELFF. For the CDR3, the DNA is TGTGCCAGCAGGAGGTGGCGGTCCGGGTCCGGGGAGCTGTTTTTT.

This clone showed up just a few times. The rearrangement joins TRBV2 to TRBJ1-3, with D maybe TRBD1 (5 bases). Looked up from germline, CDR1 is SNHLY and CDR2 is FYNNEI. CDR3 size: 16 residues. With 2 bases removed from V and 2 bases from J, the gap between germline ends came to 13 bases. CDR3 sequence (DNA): TGTGCCAGCAGTGAACGGGGGAAGGGCCCTGGAAACACCATATATTTT. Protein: CASSERGKGPGNTIYF.

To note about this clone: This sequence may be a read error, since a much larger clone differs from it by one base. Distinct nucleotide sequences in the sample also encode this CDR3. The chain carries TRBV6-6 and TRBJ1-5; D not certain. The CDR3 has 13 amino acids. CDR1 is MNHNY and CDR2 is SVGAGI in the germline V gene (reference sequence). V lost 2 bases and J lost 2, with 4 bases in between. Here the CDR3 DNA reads TGTGCCAGCAGTTACGGGGGCAATCAGCCCCAGCATTTT. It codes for CASSYGGNQPQHF.

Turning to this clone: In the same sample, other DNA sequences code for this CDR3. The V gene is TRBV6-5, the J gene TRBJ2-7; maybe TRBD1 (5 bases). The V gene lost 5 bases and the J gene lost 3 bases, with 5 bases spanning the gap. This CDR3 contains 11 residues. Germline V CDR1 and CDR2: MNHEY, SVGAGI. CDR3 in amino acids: CASSDSYEQYF. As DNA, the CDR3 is TGTGCCAGCAGTGACAGCTACGAGCAGTACTTC.

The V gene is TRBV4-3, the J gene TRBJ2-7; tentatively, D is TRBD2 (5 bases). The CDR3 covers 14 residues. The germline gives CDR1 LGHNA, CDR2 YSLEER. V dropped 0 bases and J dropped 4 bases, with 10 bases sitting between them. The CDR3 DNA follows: TGCGCCAGCAGCCAAGATCCTGGGGAGTACGAGCAGTACTTC. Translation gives CASSQDPGEYEQYF.

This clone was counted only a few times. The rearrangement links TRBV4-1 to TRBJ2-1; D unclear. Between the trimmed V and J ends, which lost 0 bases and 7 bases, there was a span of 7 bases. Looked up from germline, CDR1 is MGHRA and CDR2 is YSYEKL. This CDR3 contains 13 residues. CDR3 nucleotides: TGCGCCAGCAGCCAAGAGCACCTAAATGAGCAGTTCTTC. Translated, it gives CASSQEHLNEQFF.